What follows is one T cell receptor beta chain and its context. The method was immunoSEQ multiplex PCR; TCRdb's version includes in-frame clones alone and lacks a portion of them. The sample lists roughly 130,000 clones, around 87% occurring once. The CDR3 has 15 residues. Germline V gene data show CDR1 as SGHTA and CDR2 as FQGTGA. V was cut by 2 bases and J by 5 bases, with 12 bases left in between. The sample is drawn from a study of T cell responses to AZD1222 COVID-19 vaccine. The sample here was peripheral blood, taken on day 0 of AZD1222 vaccination. This receptor was obtained from an adult in good health. V gene TRBV7-3 combines with J gene TRBJ1-4, with D uncertain. CDR3 bases: TGTGCCAGCAGCTTAGTCCCGGTCTCAAATGAAAAACTGTTTTTT. Protein: CASSLVPVSNEKLFF.